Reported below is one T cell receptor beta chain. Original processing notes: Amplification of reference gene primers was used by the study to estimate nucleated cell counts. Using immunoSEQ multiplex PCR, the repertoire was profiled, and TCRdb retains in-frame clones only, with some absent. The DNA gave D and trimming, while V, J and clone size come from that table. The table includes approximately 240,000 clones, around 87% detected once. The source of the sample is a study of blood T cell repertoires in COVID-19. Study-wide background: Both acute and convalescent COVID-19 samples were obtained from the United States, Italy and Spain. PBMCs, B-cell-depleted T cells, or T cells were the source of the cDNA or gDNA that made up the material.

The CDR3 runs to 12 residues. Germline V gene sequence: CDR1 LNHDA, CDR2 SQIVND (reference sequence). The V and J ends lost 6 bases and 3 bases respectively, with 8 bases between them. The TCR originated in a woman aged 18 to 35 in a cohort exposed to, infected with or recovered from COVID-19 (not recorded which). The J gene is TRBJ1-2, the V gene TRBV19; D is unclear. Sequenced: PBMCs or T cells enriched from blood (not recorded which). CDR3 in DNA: TGTGCCAGTAGATCGTCTTACTATGGCTACACCTTC. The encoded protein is CASRSSYYGYTF.